This TCR beta chain was sequenced for a study of neoadjuvant anti-PD-1 for oral cavity cancer. On the study more broadly: Patients without progression got a fourth dose around day 43.

Stage II-IVA oral cavity squamous cell carcinoma was new and untreated by systemic or radiation therapy. Analysis of PBMCs was direct, with no culture step. Sequencing used immunoSEQ multiplex PCR; TCRdb keeps in-frame clones, though not all of them. The sample contains 14,000 or so clones, about 61% of which appear only once. Germline values: CDR1 LNHDA, CDR2 SQIVND (reference sequence). V shed 6 bases and J shed 5 bases, with 13 bases lying between them. This CDR3 spans 13 amino acids. The starting material was PBMCs, obtained before nivolumab (anti-PD-1) treatment. J is TRBJ2-5 and V is TRBV19; possible D gene TRBD1, 7 bases. The TCR was taken from a person between 40 and 80 years old with oral cavity squamous cell carcinoma. The CDR3 coding sequence is TGTGCCAGTAGCAGGGGGAGGTGGGAGACCCAGTACTTC. It yields the protein CASSRGRWETQYF.